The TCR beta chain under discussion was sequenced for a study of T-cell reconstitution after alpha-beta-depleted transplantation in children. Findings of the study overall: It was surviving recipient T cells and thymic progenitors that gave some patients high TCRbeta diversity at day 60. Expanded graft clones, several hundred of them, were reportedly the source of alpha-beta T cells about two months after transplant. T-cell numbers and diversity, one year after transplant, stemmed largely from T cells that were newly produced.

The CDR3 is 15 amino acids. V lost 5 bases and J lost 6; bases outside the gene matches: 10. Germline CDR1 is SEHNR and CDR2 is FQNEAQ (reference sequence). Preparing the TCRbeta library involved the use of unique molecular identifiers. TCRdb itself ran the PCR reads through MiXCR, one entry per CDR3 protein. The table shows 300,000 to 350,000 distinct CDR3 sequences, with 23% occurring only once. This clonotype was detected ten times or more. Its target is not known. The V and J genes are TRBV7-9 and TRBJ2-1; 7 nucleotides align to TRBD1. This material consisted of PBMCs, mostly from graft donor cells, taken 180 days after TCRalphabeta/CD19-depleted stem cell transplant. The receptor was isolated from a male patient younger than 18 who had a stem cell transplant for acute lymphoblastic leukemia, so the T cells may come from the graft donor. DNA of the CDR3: TGTGCCAGCAGCCACGACAGGGTAGAGACCAATGAGCAGTTCTTC. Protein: CASSHDRVETNEQFF.